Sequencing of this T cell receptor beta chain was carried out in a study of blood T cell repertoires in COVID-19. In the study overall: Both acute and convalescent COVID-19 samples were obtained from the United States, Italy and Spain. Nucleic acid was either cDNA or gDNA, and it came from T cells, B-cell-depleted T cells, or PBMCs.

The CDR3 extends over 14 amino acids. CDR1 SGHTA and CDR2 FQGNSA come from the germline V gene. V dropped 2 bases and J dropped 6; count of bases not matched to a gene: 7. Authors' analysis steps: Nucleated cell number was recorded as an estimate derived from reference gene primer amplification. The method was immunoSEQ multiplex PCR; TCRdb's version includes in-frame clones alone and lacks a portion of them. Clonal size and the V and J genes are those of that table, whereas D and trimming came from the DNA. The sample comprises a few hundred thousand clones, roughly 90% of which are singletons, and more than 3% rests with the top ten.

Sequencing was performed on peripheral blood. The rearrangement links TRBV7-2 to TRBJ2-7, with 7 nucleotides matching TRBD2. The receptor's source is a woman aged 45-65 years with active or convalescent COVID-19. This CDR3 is CASSLRGVGGEQYF. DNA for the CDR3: TGTGCCAGCAGCTTACGGGGGGTCGGGGGCGAGCAGTACTTC.